The 11 T cell receptor beta chains presented below share a single source sample, sequenced in a study of sequential checkpoint blockade in melanoma. TCRdb's table, derived via immunoSEQ multiplex PCR, lists solely in-frame clones and lacks some. The sample has around 21,000 clones, roughly 82% seen once. Treatment of the sample: randomized to nivolumab then ipilimumab (arm A) or the reverse (arm B). This sample comprised CD8+ T cells sorted from blood (inferred from file names), obtained from a patient given nivolumab and ipilimumab in sequence. These receptor sequences come from a human donor with melanoma.

V and J are TRBV27 and TRBJ1-1; the match to TRBD1 covers 7 bases. This CDR3 is 13 amino acids long. Trimming removed 7 bases from V and 8 bases from J; junction bases left unmatched: 10. Per the germline V gene, CDR1 is MNHEY and CDR2 is SMNVEV (reference sequence). In DNA, the CDR3 is TGTGCCAGCACCCGGACAGGCCTCGGAGAAGCTTTCTTT. Amino acids: CASTRTGLGEAFF.

CDR3: CASSPRTGGYEQYF. In DNA, the CDR3 is TGTGCCAGCAGCCCCCGGACAGGGGGCTACGAGCAGTACTTC. The chain couples TRBV9 to TRBJ2-7, with 10 bases identical to TRBD1. The germline V gene has CDR1 SGDLS and CDR2 YYNGEE. The CDR3 length is 14 residues. Trimming at V came to 4 bases and at J to 3 bases, leaving 4 bases not matched to a gene.

The chain has TRBV7-8 and TRBJ2-7, with D possibly being TRBD1 (5 bases). Germline CDR1 SGHVS, CDR2 FQNEAQ. The CDR3 spans 14 residues. The V and J ends lost 0 bases and 2 bases respectively, with 8 bases between them. CDR3 amino acids: CASSLALGAYEQYF. In nucleotides, the CDR3 is TGTGCCAGCAGCTTAGCGCTAGGGGCCTACGAGCAGTACTTC.

The chain is built from TRBV4-2 and TRBJ2-5, with D possibly TRBD2 on 6 matching bases. The germline V gene encodes CDR1 LGHNA and CDR2 YNFKEQ. Between the trimmed V and J ends, which lost 2 bases and 4 bases, there was a span of 11 bases. The CDR3 covers 14 residues. The CDR3 sequence is CASSQPTEGETQYF. The CDR3 nucleotides are TGTGCCAGCAGCCAACCGACGGAGGGAGAGACCCAGTACTTC.

About this clone: Compared with germline, one end of the junction differs, possibly owing to a read error. The chain joins TRBV6-5 to TRBJ1-6; the D is unclear. The germline V gene encodes CDR1 MNHEY and CDR2 SVGAGI. This CDR3 contains 15 residues. The CDR3 nucleotides are TGTGCCTGCAGTTACTCGAGTTTCCGGAATTCACCCCTCCACTTT. It is translated as CACSYSSFRNSPLHF.

A remark on this clone: One junction end does not reproduce the germline sequence, and a read error may be involved. The chain has TRBV4-1 and TRBJ1-2, with 8 bases identical to TRBD1. The CDR3 covers 13 residues. CDR1 is MGHRA, CDR2 YSYEKL, per germline. The CDR3 coding sequence is TGCGCCAGCAGCCAAGATCGGACAGGGCTACCCCTCTTC. This translates into CASSQDRTGLPLF.

V is TRBV27 and J is TRBJ2-1, with 8 nucleotides matching TRBD2. CDR3 length: 16 residues. Unmatched junction bases numbered 3, after V lost 0 bases and J lost 2 bases. The germline V gene encodes CDR1 MNHEY and CDR2 SMNVEV (reference sequence). In nucleotides, the CDR3 is TGTGCCAGCAGTTTATCGACCGGGGGGGCCTACAATGAGCAGTTCTTC. Amino acid sequence: CASSLSTGGAYNEQFF.

This chain links TRBV5-1 with TRBJ1-5; TRBD1 matches at 7 bases. CDR1 and CDR2 (germline): SGHRS, YFSETQ. The CDR3 is made up of 15 amino acids. Trimming at V came to 2 bases and at J to 4 bases, leaving 6 bases not matched to a gene. The CDR3 sequence: CASSFTGTANQPQHF. The CDR3 nucleotides are TGCGCCAGCAGCTTTACCGGGACAGCGAATCAGCCCCAGCATTTT.

The chain links TRBV7-9 to TRBJ2-7, with a weak D call TRBD1 (6 bases). The ends were cut back, 5 bases at V and 2 bases at J, with 19 bases in the middle. The CDR3 length is 16 residues. Germline lookup yields CDR1 SEHNR and CDR2 FQNEAQ (reference sequence). This chain's CDR3 is CASSPTLQGPTYEQYF. In DNA, the CDR3 is TGTGCCAGCAGCCCGACCCTACAGGGTCCCACCTACGAGCAGTACTTC.

The chain recombines TRBV6-1 with TRBJ1-4; tentatively, D is TRBD1 (6 bases). V dropped 4 bases and J dropped 3 bases, with 12 bases sitting between them. CDR3 length: 15 residues. Germline assignment: CDR1 MNHNS and CDR2 SASEGT. CDR3 DNA: TGTGCCAGCAGTGGTCTGGGGGCATCTAATGAAAAACTGTTTTTT. Translation gives CASSGLGASNEKLFF.

This chain joins TRBV5-6 and TRBJ1-1, with 9 bases lining up with TRBD1. The CDR3 sequence is 18 residues long. The ends lost 4 bases at V and 4 bases at J; junction bases unmatched: 17. Germline V gives CDR1 SGHDT, CDR2 YYEEEE. The CDR3 DNA reads as TGTGCCAGCAGCCAAGCCAAAACCCAACAGGGGGCTTTCACTGAAGCTTTCTTT. It specifies CASSQAKTQQGAFTEAFF.